This T cell receptor (beta chain) was sequenced during a study of naive and memory T cell subsets (dated by TCRdb to about 2017). Study-wide context: Sorted naive and memory T cell subsets from peripheral blood were analyzed in the study using a UMI-based, open-source pipeline for TCR alpha and beta sequencing. The results of the functional CMV T cell responses matched the IgG serology results in every case. RNA was DNase-treated and reverse transcribed with TCR constant-region primers, mostly using SuperScript III.

From the second PCR step on, the TCR alpha and beta chain libraries were amplified in separate reactions. Donor CMV status was determined by IFNgamma production from CD4+ T cells after overnight stimulation of fresh PBMCs with CMV viral lysate. Using Miltenyi beads, CD4 T cells were first positively selected, and CD8 T cells were then positively selected from the CD4-negative fraction. Cells stained for CD3, CD4, CD8, CD45RA, CD27 and a live/dead dye were sorted on a BD Aria II into four subsets by CD45RA and CD27. Blood was obtained from a few healthy volunteers, and the blood from each volunteer was fractionated into CD4 and CD8 T cells and subsequently into four differentiation subsets. Approximately 120 ml of peripheral blood was collected from each donor, and PBMC were isolated by Ficoll-Paque PLUS density-gradient centrifugation. Sorted cells were lysed in RLT buffer, after which RNA was extracted using a Qiagen RNeasy kit and stored at -80 degrees C.

What the study reported, not specific to this receptor: The repertoire findings for the naive and memory subsets could not be validated against a ground truth because none was available. A few larger clonotypes were present in naive repertoires, especially CD8 naive repertoires, and these clonotypes were possibly memory cells re-expressing CD45RA. Clonotypes were defined as single alpha or beta chain sequences, not paired alpha/beta receptors. TCR abundance followed a power law whose exponent differed between naive and memory subsets but was consistent across the three individuals. RNA-based TCR counts may be affected by expression changes linked to T cell activation and differentiation. After error correction, over 85% of naive TCR sequences appeared only once, giving much steeper abundance distributions than memory subsets. In both CD4 and CD8 cells, going from naive through CM, EM and EMRA, the Gini index went up while Shannon and inverse Simpson diversity went down.

As regards this clonotype: The antigen this receptor binds is unknown. Base qualities are not provided; no much larger clone lies one nucleotide away.

Library prep was done by UMI-ligation and nested PCR. An equimolar mix of two oligonucleotides covering both TRBC1 and TRBC2 was used as the beta constant-region primer. A single-stranded oligonucleotide carrying the SP2 primer and a 12-nucleotide UMI was ligated to the 3' end of the cDNA by T4 RNA ligase 1. Four rounds of PCR were used to amplify ligated cDNA, with nested alpha and beta constant-region primers being used together with the SP2 primer. The ligation reaction was incubated at 16°C for about 20-25 hours. PCR2 was typically performed as a SYBR Green qPCR and was stopped at a predetermined threshold so that over-amplification was prevented. All purifications after the first were performed with Agencourt AMPure XP magnetic beads. Library amounts were measured by Qubit and library quality was assessed on a TapeStation, where the main peak was expected at around 650 bp. Sequencing of the pooled libraries was done on an Illumina MiSeq using v2 2x251 paired-end kits, which typically yielded roughly 0.9-2.1 million reads per sample. Each sample's library went into the pool at roughly 4 nM, and about 4.5-8% PhiX was added to help with cluster recognition. Regarding the original processing steps: Decombinator assigned V and J genes to Demultiplexor-processed FASTQ reads by tag matching, allowing a single base-pair mismatch. UMIs were used by Collapsinator to correct both sequencing errors and frequency errors arising from PCR heterogeneity. TCRs were translated and CDR3s were extracted from the conserved cysteine to the FGXG phenylalanine by CDR3Translator, with non-productive sequences being flagged. Gini, Shannon entropy and inverse Simpson indices were calculated on repertoires subsampled to equal numbers of UMI-defined TCRs. Power-law fits to clonotype abundance distributions were performed by maximum likelihood within the linear range. Similar UMI counts, unique TCR numbers and clonal distributions were obtained with the pipeline and with MIGEC on one naive CD8 sample. In one analysis, naive TCRs that were also found in any memory subset of the same donor were excluded from the naive repertoire. Repertoires were searched for around 7,000 CMV-associated CDR3 sequences compiled from VDJdb and a published dataset. TCRdb handled the public reads itself, with Q25 trimming in fastp and clone calling in MiXCR, and kept productive beta chains. Every CDR3 protein is listed once, alongside the most common genes and DNA of its rows. The V and J calls and clone size are TCRdb's, not the authors'. The sample table records some 150,000 distinct CDR3 sequences; approximately 15% of these occur just once. Of the sample, roughly 0.13% is held by the ten largest clones.

The CDR3, from cysteine to phenylalanine, totals 14 residues. CDR3 DNA only is kept here, 42 bases in frame from base 1. The germline V gene gives CDR1 as SGHRS and CDR2 as YFSETQ. V is cut back by 1 base and J by 4 bases, with 0 bases in the junction unmatched. The receptor comes from a human donor in good health. Input material: naive CD4+ T cells from blood. This sample's cell subset or site label indicates: naive T cells, CD45RA high CD27+. The chain joins TRBV5-1 to TRBJ2-7, and TRBD2 matches 12 of the central bases. CDR3 loop: CASSLTSGGYEQYF. In nucleotide form, the sequence is TGCGCCAGCAGCTTGACTAGCGGGGGGTACGAGCAGTACTTC.